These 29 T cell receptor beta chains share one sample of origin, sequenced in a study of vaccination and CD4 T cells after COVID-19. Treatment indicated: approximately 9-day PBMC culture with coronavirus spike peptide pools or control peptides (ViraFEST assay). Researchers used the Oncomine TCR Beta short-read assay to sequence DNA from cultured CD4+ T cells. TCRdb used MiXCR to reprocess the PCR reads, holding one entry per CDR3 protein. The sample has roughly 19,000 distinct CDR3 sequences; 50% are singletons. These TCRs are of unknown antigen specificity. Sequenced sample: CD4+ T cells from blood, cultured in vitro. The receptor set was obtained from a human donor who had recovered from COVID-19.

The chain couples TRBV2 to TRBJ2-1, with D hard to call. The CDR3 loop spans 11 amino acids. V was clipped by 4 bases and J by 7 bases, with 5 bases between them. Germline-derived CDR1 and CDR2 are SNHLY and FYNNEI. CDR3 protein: CASSVANEQFF. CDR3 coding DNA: TGTGCCAGCAGTGTTGCGAATGAGCAGTTCTTC.

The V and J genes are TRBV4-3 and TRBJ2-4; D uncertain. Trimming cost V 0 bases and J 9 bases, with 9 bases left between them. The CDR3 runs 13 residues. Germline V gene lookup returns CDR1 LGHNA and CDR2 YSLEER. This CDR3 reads CASSQDQYSIQYF. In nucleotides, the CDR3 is TGCGCCAGCAGCCAAGATCAGTACTCCATTCAGTACTTC.

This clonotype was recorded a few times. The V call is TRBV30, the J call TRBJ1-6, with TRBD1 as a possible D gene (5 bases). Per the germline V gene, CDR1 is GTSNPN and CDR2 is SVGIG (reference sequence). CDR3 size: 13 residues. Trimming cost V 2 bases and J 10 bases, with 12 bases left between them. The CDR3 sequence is CAWSKGARSPLHF. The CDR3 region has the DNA TGTGCCTGGAGTAAAGGGGCCCGATCACCCCTCCACTTT.

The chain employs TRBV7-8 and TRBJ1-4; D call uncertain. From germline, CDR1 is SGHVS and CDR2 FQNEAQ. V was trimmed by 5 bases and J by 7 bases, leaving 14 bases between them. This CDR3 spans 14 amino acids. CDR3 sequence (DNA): TGTGCCAGCAGCCTACCCGGGTACCGTGAAAAACTGTTTTTT. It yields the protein CASSLPGYREKLFF.

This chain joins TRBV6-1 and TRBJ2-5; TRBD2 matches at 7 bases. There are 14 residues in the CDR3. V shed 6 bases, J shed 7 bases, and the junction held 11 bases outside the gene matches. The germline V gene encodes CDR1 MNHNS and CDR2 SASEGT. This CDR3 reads CASSREEGIRTQYF. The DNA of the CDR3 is TGTGCCAGCAGCCGGGAGGAGGGAATTCGGACCCAGTACTTC.

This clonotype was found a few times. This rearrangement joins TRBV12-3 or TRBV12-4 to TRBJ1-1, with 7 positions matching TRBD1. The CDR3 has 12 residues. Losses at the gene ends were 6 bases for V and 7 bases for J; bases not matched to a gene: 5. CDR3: CASSRNRGEAFF. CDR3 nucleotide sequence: TGTGCCAGCAGCCGGAACAGGGGTGAAGCTTTCTTT.

CDR3 DNA sequence: TGTGCCAGCAGTTTTTTCCGGATGAACACTGAAGCTTTCTTT. It is translated as CASSFFRMNTEAFF. V usage is TRBV12-3 or TRBV12-4 and J usage is TRBJ1-1; D gene unclear. This CDR3 comprises 14 residues. Deletions cut 3 bases from V and 0 bases from J, with 8 bases between.

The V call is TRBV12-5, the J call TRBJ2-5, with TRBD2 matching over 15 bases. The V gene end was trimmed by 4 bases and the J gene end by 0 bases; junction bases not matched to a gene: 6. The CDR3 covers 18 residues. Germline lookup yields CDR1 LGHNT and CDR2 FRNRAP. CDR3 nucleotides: TGTGCTAGTGGTTCCGGACTAGCGGGAGGGCCTTACCAAGAGACCCAGTACTTC. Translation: CASGSGLAGGPYQETQYF.

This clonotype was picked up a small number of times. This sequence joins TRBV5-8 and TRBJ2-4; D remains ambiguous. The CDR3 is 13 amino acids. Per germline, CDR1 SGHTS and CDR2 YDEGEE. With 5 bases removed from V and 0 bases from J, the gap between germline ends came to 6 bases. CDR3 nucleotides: TGTGCCAGCAGTGATATAGCCAAAAACATTCAGTACTTC. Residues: CASSDIAKNIQYF.

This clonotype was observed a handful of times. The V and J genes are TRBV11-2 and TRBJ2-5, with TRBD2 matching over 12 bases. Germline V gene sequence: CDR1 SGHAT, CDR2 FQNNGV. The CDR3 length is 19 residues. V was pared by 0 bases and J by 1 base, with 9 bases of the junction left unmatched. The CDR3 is CASSLEGSSGRASQETQYF. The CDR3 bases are TGTGCCAGCAGCTTAGAGGGGTCTAGCGGGAGGGCCTCCCAAGAGACCCAGTACTTC.

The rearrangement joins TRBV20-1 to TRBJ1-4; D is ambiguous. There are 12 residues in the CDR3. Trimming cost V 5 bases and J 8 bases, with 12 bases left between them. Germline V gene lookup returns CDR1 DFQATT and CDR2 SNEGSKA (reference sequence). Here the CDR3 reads CSAGPSPEKLFF. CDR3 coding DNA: TGCAGTGCTGGACCCTCTCCAGAAAAACTGTTTTTT.

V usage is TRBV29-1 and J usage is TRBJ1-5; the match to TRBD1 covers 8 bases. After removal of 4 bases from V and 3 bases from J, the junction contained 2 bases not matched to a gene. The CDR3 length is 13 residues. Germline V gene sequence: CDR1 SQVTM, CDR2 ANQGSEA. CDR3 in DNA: TGCAGCGTTGGGACAGGGATCAATCAGCCCCAGCATTTT. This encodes CSVGTGINQPQHF.

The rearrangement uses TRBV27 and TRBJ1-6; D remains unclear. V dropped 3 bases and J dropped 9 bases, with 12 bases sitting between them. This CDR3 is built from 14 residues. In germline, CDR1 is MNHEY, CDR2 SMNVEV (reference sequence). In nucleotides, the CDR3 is TGTGCCAGCAGTTTGGAGAAAGGGAGTTCACCCCTCCACTTT. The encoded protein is CASSLEKGSSPLHF.

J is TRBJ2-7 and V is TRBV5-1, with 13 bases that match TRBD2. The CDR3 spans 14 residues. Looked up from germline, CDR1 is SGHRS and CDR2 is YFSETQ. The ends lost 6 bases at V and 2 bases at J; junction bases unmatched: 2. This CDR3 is CASKLAGGPYEQYF. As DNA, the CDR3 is TGCGCCAGCAAACTAGCGGGAGGGCCCTACGAGCAGTACTTC.

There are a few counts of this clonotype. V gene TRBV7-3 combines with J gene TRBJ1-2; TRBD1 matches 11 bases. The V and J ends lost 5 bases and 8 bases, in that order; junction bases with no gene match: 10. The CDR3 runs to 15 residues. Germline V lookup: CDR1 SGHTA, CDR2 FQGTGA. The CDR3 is CASSTGTGGLQGYTF. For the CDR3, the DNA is TGTGCCAGCAGCACCGGGACAGGGGGTTTACAAGGCTACACCTTC.

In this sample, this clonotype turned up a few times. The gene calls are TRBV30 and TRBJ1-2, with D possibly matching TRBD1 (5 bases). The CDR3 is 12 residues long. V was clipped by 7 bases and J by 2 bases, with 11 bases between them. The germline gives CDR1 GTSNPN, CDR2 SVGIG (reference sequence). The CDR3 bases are TGTGCCTCCGGGACGGGGAACTATGGCTACACCTTC. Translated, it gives CASGTGNYGYTF.

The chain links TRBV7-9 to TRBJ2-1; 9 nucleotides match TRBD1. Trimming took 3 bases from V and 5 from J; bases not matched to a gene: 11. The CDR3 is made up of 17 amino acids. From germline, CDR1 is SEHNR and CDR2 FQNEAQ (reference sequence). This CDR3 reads CASSFLWTGAVNNEQFF. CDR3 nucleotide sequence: TGTGCCAGCAGCTTCCTCTGGACAGGGGCCGTTAACAATGAGCAGTTCTTC.

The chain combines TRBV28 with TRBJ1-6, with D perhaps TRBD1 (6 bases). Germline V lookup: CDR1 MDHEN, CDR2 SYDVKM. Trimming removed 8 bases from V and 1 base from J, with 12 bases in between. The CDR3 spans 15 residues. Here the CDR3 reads CASGGTGSYNSPLHF. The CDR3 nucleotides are TGTGCCAGCGGTGGAACAGGGTCCTATAATTCACCCCTCCACTTT. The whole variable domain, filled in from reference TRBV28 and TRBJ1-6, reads DVKVTQSSRYLVKRTGEKVFLECVQDMDHENMFWYRQDPGLGLRLIYFSYDVKMKEKGDIPEGYSVSREKKERFSLILESASTNQTSMYLCASGGTGSYNSPLHFGNGTRLTVT.

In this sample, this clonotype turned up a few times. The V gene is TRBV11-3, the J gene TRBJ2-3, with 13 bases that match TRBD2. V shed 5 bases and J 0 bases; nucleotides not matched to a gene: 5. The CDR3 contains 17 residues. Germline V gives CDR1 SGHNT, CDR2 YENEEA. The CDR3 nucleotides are TGTGCCAGCAGCCGGACTAGCGGGAGTGCTAGCACAGATACGCAGTATTTT. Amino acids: CASSRTSGSASTDTQYF. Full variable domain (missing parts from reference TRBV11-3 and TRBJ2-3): EAGVVQSPRYKIIEKKQPVAFWCNPISGHNTLYWYLQNLGQGPELLIRYENEEAVDDSQLPKDRFSAERLKGVDSTLKIQPAELGDSAVYLCASSRTSGSASTDTQYFGPGTRLTVL.

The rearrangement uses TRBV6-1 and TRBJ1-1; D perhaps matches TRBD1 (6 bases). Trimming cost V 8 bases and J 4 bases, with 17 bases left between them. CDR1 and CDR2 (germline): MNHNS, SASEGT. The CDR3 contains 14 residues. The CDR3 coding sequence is TGTGCCAGCGAAAAAGGGGGAGGGGCCACTGAAGCTTTCTTT. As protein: CASEKGGGATEAFF.

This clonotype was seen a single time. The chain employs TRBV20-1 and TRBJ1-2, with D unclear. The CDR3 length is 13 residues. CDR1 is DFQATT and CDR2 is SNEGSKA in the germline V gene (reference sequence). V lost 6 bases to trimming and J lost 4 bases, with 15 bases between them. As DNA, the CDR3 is TGCAGTGCCCCCGGCAGGTCATCCTATGGCTACACCTTC. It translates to CSAPGRSSYGYTF.

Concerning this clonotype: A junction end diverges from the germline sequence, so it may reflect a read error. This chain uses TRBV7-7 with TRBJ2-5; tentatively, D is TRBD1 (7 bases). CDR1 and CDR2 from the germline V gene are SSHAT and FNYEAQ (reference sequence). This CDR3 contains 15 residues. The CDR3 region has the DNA TGTGCTAGCAGCGCCCAACCTCAGGGGGGAGAGACCCAGTACTTC. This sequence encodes CASSAQPQGGETQYF. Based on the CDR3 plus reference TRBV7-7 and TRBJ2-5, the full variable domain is GAGVSQSPRYKVTKRGQDVTLRCDPISSHATLYWYQQALGQGPEFLTYFNYEAQPDKSGLPSDRFSAERPEGSISTLTIQRTEQRDSAMYRCASSAQPQGGETQYFGPGTRLLVL.

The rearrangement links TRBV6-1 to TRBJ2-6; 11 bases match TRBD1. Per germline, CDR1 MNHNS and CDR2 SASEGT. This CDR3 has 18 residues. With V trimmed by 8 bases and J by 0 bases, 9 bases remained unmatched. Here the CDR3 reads CASLRTGGYSSGANVLTF. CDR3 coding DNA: TGTGCCAGCTTGCGGACAGGGGGCTATAGCTCTGGGGCCAACGTCCTGACTTTC.

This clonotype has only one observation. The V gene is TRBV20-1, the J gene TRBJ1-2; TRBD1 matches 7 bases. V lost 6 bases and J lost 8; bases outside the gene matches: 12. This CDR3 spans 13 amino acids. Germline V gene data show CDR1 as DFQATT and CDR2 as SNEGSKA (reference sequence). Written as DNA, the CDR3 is TGCAGTGCCCGGGACAGCCCCTTGGGGGGCTACACCTTC. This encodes CSARDSPLGGYTF.

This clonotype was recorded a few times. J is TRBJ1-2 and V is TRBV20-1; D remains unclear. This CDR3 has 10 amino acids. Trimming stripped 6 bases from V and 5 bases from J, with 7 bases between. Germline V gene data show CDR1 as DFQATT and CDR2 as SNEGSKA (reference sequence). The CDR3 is CSADGYGYTF. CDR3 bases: TGCAGTGCGGATGGATATGGCTACACCTTC.

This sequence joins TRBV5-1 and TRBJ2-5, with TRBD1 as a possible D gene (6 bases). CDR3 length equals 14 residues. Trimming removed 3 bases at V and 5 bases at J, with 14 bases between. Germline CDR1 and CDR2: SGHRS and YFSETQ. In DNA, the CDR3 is TGCGCCAGCAGCTCCATGGACAGCTCCGAGACCCAGTACTTC. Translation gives CASSSMDSSETQYF.

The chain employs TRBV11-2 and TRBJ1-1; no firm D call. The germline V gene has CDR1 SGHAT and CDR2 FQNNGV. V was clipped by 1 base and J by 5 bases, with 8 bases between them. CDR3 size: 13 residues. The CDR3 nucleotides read TGTGCCAGCAGCTTAGTCGAGGAAACTGAAGCTTTCTTT. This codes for CASSLVEETEAFF.

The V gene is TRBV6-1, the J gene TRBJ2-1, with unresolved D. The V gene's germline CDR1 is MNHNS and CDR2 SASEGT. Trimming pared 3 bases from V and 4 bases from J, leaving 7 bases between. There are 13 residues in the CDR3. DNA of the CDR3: TGTGCCAGCAGTGACGACATATACAATGAGCAGTTCTTC. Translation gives CASSDDIYNEQFF.

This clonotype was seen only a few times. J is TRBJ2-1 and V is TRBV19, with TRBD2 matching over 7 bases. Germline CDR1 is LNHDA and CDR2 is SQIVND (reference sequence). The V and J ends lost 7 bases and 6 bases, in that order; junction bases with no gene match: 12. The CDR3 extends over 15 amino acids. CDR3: CASTHGGNVGNEQFF. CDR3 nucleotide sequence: TGTGCCAGTACCCACGGGGGGAACGTGGGCAATGAGCAGTTCTTC. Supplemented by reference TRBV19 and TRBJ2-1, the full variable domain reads DGGITQSPKYLFRKEGQNVTLSCEQNLNHDAMYWYRQDPGQGLRLIYYSQIVNDFQKGDIAEGYSVSREKKESFPLTVTSAQKNPTAFYLCASTHGGNVGNEQFFGPGTRLTVL.